This T cell receptor (beta chain) emerged from a study of blood T cells in healthy people across ages. In this sample, this clonotype turned up a few times. Through a sample-barcoded 5' primer and a J-beta primer mix, a second PCR was run for about 7 to 12 cycles. In TCRdb, the 5' RACE reads were re-called with MiXCR into one record per CDR3 protein. The sample has over a million distinct CDR3 sequences; almost 60% are singletons. From germline, CDR1 is SGHAT and CDR2 FQNNGV. The CDR3 spans 15 residues. The V and J ends lost 0 bases and 1 base, in that order; junction bases with no gene match: 3. The sample comprised blood. This rearrangement joins TRBV11-2 to TRBJ2-7; 7 nucleotides match TRBD2. This clonotype was sampled from a man aged 18 to 29 in good health. In nucleotides, the CDR3 is TGTGCCAGCAGCTTAGAGTGGCGGGGGTCCTACGAGCAGTACTTC. Translating it yields CASSLEWRGSYEQYF.